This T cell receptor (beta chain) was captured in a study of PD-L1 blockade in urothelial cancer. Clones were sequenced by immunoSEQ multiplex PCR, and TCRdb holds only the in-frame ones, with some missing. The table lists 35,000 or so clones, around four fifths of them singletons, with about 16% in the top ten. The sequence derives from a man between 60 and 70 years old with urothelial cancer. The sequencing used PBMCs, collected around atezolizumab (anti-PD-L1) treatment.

CDR3 amino acids: CASSFGTSYGYTF. The CDR3 DNA is TGTGCCAGCAGCTTTGGGACATCCTATGGCTACACCTTC. The chain combines TRBV6-5 with TRBJ1-2; D possibly corresponds to TRBD1 (6 bases). Deletions cut 6 bases from V and 4 bases from J, with 12 bases between. The CDR3 is 13 residues long. CDR1 MNHEY and CDR2 SVGAGI come from the germline V gene.